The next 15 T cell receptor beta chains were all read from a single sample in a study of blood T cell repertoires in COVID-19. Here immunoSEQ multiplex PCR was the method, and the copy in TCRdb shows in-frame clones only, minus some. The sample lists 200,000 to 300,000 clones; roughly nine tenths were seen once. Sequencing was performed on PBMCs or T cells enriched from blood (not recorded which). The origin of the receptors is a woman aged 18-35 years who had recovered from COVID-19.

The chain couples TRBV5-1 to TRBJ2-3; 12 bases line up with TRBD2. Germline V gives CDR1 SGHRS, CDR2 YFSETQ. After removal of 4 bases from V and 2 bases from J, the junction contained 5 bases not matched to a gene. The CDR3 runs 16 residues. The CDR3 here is CASSGRLAGATDTQYF. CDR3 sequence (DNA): TGCGCCAGCAGCGGGAGACTAGCGGGGGCCACAGATACGCAGTATTTT. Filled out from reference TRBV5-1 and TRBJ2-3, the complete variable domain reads KAGVTQTPRYLIKTRGQQVTLSCSPISGHRSVSWYQQTPGQGLQFLFEYFSETQRNKGNFPGRFSGRQFSNSRSEMNVSTLELGDSALYLCASSGRLAGATDTQYFGPGTRLTVL.

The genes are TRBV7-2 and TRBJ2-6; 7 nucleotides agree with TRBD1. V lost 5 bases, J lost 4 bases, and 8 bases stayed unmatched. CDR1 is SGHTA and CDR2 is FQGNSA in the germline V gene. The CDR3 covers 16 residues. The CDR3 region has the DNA TGTGCCAGCAGCACGAGGGGGACAGCCGGGGCCAACGTCCTGACTTTC. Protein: CASSTRGTAGANVLTF. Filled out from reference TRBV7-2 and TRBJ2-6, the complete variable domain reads GAGVSQSPSNKVTEKGKDVELRCDPISGHTALYWYRQSLGQGLEFLIYFQGNSAPDKSGLPSDRFSAERTGGSVSTLTIQRTQQEDSAVYLCASSTRGTAGANVLTFGAGSRLTVL.

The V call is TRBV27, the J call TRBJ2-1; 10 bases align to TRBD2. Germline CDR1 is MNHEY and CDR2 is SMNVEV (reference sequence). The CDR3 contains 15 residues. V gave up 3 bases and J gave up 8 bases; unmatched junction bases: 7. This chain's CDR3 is CASSLVSSGSHEQFF. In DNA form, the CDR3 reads TGTGCCAGCAGTTTGGTCTCTAGCGGGAGCCATGAGCAGTTCTTC.

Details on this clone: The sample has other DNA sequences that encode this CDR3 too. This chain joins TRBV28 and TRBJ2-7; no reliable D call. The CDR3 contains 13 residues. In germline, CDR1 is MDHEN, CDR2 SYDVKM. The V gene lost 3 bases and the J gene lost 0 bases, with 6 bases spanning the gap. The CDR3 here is CASSFANSYEQYF. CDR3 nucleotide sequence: TGTGCCAGCAGTTTTGCTAACTCCTACGAGCAGTACTTC.

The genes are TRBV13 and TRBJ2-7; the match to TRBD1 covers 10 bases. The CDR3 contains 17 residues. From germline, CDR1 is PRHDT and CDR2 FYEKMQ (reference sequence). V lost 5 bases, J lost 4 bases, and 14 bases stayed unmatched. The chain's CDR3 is CASSLGGQGFPSYEQYF. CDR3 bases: TGTGCCAGCAGCCTCGGGGGACAGGGGTTCCCAAGTTACGAGCAGTACTTC.

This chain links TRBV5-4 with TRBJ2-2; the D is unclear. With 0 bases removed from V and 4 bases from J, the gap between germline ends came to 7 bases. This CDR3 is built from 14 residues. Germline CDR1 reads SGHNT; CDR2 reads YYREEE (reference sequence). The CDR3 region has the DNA TGTGCCAGCAGCTTGGATGGTAGCACCGGGGAGCTGTTTTTT. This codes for CASSLDGSTGELFF.

CDR3 bases: TGTGCCAGTAGTACCTGGAGCGGGAGCTCCTACGAGCAGTACTTC. It specifies CASSTWSGSSYEQYF. The chain links TRBV19 to TRBJ2-7; 8 bases fit TRBD2. The CDR3 spans 15 residues. In germline, CDR1 is LNHDA, CDR2 SQIVND (reference sequence). V shed 4 bases, J shed 0 bases, and the junction held 5 bases outside the gene matches.

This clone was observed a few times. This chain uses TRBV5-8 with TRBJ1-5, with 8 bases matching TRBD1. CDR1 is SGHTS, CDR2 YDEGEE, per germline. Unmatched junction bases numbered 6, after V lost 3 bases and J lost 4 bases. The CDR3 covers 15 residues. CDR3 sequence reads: CASSSDRDGNQPQHF. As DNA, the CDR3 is TGTGCCAGCAGCTCGGACAGGGACGGAAATCAGCCCCAGCATTTT.

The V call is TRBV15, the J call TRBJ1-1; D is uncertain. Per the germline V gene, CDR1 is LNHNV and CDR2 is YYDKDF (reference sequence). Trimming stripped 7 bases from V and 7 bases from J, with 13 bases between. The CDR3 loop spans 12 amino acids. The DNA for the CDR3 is TGTGCCACCACCCGGTCCTCGGGTGAAGCTTTCTTT. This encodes CATTRSSGEAFF.

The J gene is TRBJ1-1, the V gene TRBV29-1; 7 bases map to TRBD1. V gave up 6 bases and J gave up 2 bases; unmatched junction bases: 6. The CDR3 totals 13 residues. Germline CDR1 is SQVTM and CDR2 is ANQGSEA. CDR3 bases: TGCAGCGTCTCGACAGGGACCAACACTGAAGCTTTCTTT. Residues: CSVSTGTNTEAFF.

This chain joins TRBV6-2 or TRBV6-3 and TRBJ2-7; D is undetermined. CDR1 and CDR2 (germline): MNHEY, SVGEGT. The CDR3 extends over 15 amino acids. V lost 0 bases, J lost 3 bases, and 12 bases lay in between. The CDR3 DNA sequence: TGTGCCAGCAGTTACTCGATCGGGTTCAACTACGAGCAGTACTTC. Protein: CASSYSIGFNYEQYF.

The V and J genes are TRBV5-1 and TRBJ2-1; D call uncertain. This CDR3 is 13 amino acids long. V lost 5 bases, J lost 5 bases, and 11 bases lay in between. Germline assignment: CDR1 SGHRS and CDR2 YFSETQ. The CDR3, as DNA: TGCGCCAGCAGTCCTTTAGTAGACAATGAGCAGTTCTTC. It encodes CASSPLVDNEQFF.

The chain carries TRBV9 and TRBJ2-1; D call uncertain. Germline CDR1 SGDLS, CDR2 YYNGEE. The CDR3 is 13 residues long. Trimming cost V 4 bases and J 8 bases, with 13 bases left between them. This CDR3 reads CASSSGNPDEQFF. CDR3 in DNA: TGTGCCAGCAGCAGTGGCAACCCAGATGAGCAGTTCTTC.

CDR3 sequence (DNA): TGTGCCTATAGGACAGGGGGAGCCCCGGGTGGCTACACCTTC. Translation: CAYRTGGAPGGYTF. The chain links TRBV30 to TRBJ1-2, with 10 positions matching TRBD1. The CDR3 contains 14 residues. V trimming: 7 bases; J trimming: 7 bases; junction bases outside the gene matches: 12. Germline loops: CDR1 GTSNPN, CDR2 SVGIG (reference sequence).

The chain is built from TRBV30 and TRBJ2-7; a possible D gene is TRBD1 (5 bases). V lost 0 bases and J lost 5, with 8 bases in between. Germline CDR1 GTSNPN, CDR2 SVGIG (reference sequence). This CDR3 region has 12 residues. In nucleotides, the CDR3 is TGTGCCTGGAGTGTTGAACAGGACGAGCAGTACTTC. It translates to CAWSVEQDEQYF.